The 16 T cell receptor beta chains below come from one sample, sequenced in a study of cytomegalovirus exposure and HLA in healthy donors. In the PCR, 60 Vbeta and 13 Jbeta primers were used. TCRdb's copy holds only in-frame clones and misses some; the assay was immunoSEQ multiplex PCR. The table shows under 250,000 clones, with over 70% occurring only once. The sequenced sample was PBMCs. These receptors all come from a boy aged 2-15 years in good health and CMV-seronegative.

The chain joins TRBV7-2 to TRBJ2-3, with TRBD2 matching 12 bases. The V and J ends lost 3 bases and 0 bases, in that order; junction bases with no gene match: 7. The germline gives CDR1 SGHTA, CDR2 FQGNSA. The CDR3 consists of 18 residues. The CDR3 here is CASSFRGLAGSSTDTQYF. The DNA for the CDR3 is TGTGCCAGCAGCTTTAGGGGACTAGCGGGCTCTAGCACAGATACGCAGTATTTT.

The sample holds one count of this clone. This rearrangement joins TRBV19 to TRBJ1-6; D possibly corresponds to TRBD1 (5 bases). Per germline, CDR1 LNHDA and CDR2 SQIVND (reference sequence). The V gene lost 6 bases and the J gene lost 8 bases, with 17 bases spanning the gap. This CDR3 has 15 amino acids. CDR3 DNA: TGTGCCAGTAGGGAGGTGGCGGGGGGGGATTCACCCCTCCACTTT. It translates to CASREVAGGDSPLHF.

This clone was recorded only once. The CDR3 region is CASRPGTAYEQYF. CDR3 nucleotides: TGTGCCAGTAGGCCCGGGACAGCCTACGAGCAGTACTTC. The chain is built from TRBV19 and TRBJ2-5, with 7 bases matching TRBD1. The J call may not be correct, given that the DNA end is closer to TRBJ2-7. CDR3 length: 13 residues. Germline CDR1 is LNHDA and CDR2 is SQIVND (reference sequence).

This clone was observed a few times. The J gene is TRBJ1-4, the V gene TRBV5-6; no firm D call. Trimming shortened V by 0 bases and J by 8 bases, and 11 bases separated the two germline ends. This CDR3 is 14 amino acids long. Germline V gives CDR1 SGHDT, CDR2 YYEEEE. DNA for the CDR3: TGTGCCAGCAGCTTGGCCAATGACTGCGAAAAACTGTTTTTT. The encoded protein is CASSLANDCEKLFF. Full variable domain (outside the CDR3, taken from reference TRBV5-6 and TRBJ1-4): DAGVTQSPTHLIKTRGQQVTLRCSPKSGHDTVSWYQQALGQGPQFIFQYYEEEERQRGNFPDRFSGHQFPNYSSELNVNALLLGDSALYLCASSLANDCEKLFFGSGTQLSVL.

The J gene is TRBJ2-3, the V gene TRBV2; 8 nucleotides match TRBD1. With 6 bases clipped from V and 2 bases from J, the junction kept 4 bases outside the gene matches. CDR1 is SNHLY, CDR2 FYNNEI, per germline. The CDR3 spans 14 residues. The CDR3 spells CASRRTGNTDTQYF. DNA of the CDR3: TGTGCCAGCAGAAGGACAGGGAACACAGATACGCAGTATTTT.

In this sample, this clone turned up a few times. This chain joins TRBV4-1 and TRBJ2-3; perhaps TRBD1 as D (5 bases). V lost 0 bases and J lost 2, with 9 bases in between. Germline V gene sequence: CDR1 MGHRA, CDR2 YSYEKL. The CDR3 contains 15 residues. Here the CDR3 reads CASSQDGRATDTQYF. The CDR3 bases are TGCGCCAGCAGCCAAGACGGCAGGGCCACAGATACGCAGTATTTT.

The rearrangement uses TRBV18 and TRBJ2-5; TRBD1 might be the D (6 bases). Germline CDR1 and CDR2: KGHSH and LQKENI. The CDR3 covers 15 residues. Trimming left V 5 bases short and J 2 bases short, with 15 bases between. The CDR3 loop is CASSVPGARQETQYF. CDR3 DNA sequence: TGTGCCAGCTCAGTTCCAGGGGCCCGACAAGAGACCCAGTACTTC.

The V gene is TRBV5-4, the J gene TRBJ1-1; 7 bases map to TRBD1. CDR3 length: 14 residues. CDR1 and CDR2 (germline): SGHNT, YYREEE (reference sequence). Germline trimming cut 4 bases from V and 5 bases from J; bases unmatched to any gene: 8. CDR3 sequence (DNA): TGTGCCAGCAGCACCTCAGGGGGGAGGACTGAAGCTTTCTTT. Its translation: CASSTSGGRTEAFF.

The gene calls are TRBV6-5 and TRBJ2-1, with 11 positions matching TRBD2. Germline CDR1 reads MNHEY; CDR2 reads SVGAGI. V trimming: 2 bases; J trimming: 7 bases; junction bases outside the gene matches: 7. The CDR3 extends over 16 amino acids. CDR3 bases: TGTGCCAGCAGTTACGTCGGGACTAGCGGTAGTAATGAGCAGTTCTTC. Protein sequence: CASSYVGTSGSNEQFF.

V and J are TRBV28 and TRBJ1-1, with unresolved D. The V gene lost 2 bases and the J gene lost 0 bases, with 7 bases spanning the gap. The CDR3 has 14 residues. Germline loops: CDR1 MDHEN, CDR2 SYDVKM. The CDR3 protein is CASSLGLVNTEAFF. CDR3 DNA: TGTGCCAGCAGTTTAGGCCTAGTGAACACTGAAGCTTTCTTT.

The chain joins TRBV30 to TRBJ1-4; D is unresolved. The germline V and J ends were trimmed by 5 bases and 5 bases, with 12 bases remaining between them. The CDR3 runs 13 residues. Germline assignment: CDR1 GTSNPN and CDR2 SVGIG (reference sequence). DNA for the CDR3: TGTGCCTGGGACGGCGGAACAAATGAAAAACTGTTTTTT. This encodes CAWDGGTNEKLFF. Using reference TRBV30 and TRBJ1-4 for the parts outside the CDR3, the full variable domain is SQTIHQWPATLVQPVGSPLSLECTVEGTSNPNLYWYRQAAGRGLQLLFYSVGIGQISSEVPQNLSASRPQDRQFILSSKKLLLSDSGFYLCAWDGGTNEKLFFGSGTQLSVL.

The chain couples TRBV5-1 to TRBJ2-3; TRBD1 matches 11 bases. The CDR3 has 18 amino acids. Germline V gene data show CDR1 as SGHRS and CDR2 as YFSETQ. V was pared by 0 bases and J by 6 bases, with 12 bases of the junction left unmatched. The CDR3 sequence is CASSLADRGRVVIDTQYF. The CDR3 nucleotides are TGCGCCAGCAGCTTGGCGGACAGGGGGCGCGTCGTGATCGATACGCAGTATTTT.

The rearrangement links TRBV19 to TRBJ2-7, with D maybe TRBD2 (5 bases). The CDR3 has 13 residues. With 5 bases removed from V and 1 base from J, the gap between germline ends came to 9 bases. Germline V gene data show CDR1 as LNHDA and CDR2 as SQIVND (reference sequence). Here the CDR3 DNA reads TGTGCCAGTAGTGTCGGGGAGTCCTACGAGCAGTACTTC. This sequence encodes CASSVGESYEQYF. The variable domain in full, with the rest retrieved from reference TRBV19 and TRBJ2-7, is DGGITQSPKYLFRKEGQNVTLSCEQNLNHDAMYWYRQDPGQGLRLIYYSQIVNDFQKGDIAEGYSVSREKKESFPLTVTSAQKNPTAFYLCASSVGESYEQYFGPGTRLTVT.

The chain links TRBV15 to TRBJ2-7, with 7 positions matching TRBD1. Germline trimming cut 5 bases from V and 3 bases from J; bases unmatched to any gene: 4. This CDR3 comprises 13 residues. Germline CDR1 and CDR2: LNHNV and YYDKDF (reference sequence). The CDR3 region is CATSRTGRYEQYF. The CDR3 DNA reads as TGTGCCACCAGCCGGACAGGCCGCTACGAGCAGTACTTC.

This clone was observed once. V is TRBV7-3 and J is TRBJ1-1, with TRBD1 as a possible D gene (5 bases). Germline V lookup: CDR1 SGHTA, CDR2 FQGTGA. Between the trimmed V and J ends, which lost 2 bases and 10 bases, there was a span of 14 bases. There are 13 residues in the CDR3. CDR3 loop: CASSLQQRGRAFF. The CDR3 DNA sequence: TGTGCCAGCAGCTTACAACAGCGGGGGAGAGCTTTCTTT. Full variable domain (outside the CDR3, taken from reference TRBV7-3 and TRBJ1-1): GAGVSQTPSNKVTEKGKYVELRCDPISGHTALYWYRQSLGQGPEFLIYFQGTGAADDSGLPNDRFFAVRPEGSVSTLKIQRTERGDSAVYLCASSLQQRGRAFFGQGTRLTVV.

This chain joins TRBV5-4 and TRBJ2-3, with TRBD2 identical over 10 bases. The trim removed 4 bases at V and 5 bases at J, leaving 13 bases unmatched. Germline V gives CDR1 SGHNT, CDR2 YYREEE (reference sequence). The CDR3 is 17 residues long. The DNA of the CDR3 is TGTGCCAGCAGCCCCCTTGAGGAAGCGGGGGGGCAAGATACGCAGTATTTT. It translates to CASSPLEEAGGQDTQYF.